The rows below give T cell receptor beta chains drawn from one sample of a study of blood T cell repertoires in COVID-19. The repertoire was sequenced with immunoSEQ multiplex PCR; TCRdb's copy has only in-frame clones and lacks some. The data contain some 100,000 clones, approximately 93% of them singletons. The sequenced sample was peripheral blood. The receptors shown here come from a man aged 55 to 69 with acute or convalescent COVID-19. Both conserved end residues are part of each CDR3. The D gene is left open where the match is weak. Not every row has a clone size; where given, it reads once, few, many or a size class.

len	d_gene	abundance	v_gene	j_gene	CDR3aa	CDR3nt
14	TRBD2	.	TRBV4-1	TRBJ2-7	CASSQVPGGREQYF	TGCGCCAGCAGCCAAGTTCCGGGAGGTCGCGAGCAGTACTTC
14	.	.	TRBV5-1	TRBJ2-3	CASSPEQNTDTQYF	TGCGCCAGCAGCCCGGAACAGAACACAGATACGCAGTATTTT
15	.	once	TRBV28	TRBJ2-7	CASSSWGGQSYEQYF	TGTGCCAGCAGTTCATGGGGCGGGCAGTCCTACGAGCAGTACTTC
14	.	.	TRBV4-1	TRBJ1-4	CASSHGGPGEKLFF	TGCGCCAGCAGCCATGGGGGCCCAGGGGAAAAACTGTTTTTT
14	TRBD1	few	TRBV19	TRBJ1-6	CASSSRDRNSPLHF	TGTGCCAGTAGTAGCCGGGACAGAAATTCACCCCTCCACTTT
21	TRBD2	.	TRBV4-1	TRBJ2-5	CASSRSSSIAGGHTYQETQYF	TGCGCCAGCAGCCGAAGTTCCTCCATAGCGGGAGGTCACACGTACCAAGAGACCCAGTACTTC
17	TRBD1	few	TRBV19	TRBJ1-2	CASSPLQGSVVPYGYTF	TGTGCCAGTAGTCCACTACAGGGGTCCGTGGTCCCCTATGGCTACACCTTC
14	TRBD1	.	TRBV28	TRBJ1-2	CASIETGVISGYTF	TGTGCCAGTATAGAGACAGGGGTTATCTCTGGCTACACCTTC
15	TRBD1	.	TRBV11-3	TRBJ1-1	CASSLWTGVNTEAFF	TGTGCCAGCAGCTTATGGACAGGGGTAAACACTGAAGCTTTCTTT
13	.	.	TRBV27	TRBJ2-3	CASSLLGADTQYF	TGTGCCAGCAGTTTACTGGGAGCAGATACGCAGTATTTT
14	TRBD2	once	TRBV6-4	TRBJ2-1	CASSGGRSANEQFF	TGTGCCAGCAGTGGCGGGAGGTCGGCGAATGAGCAGTTCTTC
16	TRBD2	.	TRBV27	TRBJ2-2	CASRRRAGVVGGELFF	TGTGCCAGCAGGCGAAGAGCGGGAGTGGTTGGCGGGGAGCTGTTTTTT
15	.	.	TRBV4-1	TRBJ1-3	CASSQESGDINTIYF	TGCGCCAGCAGCCAAGAATCAGGGGATATTAACACCATATATTTT
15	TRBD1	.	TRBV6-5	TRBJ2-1	CAIQTGGSSYNEQFF	TGTGCCATCCAGACAGGGGGTAGCTCCTACAATGAGCAGTTCTTC
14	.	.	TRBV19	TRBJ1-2	CASRFRGIDYGYTF	TGTGCCAGTAGATTCCGCGGGATCGACTATGGCTACACCTTC
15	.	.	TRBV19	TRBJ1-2	CASSIPNHRAYGYTF	TGTGCCAGTAGTATACCCAATCACAGGGCATATGGCTACACCTTC
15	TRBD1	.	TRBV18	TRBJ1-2	CASSPGQGGTYGYTF	TGTGCCAGCTCACCTGGACAGGGGGGGACCTATGGCTACACCTTC
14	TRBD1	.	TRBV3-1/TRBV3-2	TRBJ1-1	CASSQGTGGTEAFF	TGTGCCAGCAGCCAAGGTACAGGGGGAACTGAAGCTTTCTTT
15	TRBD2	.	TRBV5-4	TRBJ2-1	CASSLATSGSNEQFF	TGTGCCAGCAGCTTGGCAACTAGCGGGAGCAATGAGCAGTTCTTC
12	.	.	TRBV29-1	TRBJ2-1	CSGGIGPGEQFF	TGCAGCGGGGGAATTGGGCCCGGTGAGCAGTTCTTC
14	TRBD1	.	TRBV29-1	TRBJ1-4	CSFRTGSTNEKLFF	TGCAGCTTCAGGACAGGTTCAACTAATGAAAAACTGTTTTTT
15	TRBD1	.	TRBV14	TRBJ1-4	CASSHVRGTNEKLFF	TGTGCCAGCAGCCACGTCAGGGGGACTAATGAAAAACTGTTTTTT
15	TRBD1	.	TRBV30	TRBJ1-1	CAWSVLGTGHTEAFF	TGTGCCTGGAGTGTACTCGGGACAGGGCACACTGAAGCTTTCTTT
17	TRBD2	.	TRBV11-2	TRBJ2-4	CASSLMAGATAKNIQYF	TGTGCCAGCAGCTTAATGGCGGGAGCCACAGCCAAAAACATTCAGTACTTC
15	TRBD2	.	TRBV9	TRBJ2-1	CASSPLAGVLNEQFF	TGTGCCAGCAGCCCCTTAGCGGGAGTCTTAAATGAGCAGTTCTTC
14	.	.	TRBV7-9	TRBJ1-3	CASSLGGAGNTIYF	TGTGCCAGCAGCTTAGGGGGGGCTGGAAACACCATATATTTT
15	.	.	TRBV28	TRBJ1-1	CASSFGGARIPEAFF	TGTGCCAGCAGTTTTGGGGGGGCCCGGATTCCTGAAGCTTTCTTT
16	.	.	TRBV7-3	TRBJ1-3	CASSLEGGPSGNTIYF	TGTGCCAGCAGCCTCGAAGGGGGACCCTCTGGAAACACCATATATTTT
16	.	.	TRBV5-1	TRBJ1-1	CASSLAGGGVGTEAFF	TGCGCCAGCAGCTTGGCCGGAGGAGGGGTGGGCACTGAAGCTTTCTTT
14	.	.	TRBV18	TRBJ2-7	CASSPQGPVYEQYF	TGTGCCAGCTCCCCGCAGGGGCCTGTCTACGAGCAGTACTTC
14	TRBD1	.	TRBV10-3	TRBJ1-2	CAIRETGQPYGYTF	TGTGCCATCAGGGAGACGGGACAGCCTTATGGCTACACCTTC
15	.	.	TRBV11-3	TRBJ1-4	CASSRGRENNEKLFF	TGTGCCAGCAGCCGAGGCCGGGAGAATAATGAAAAACTGTTTTTT
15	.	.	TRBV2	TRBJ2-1	CASSDFGRADNEQFF	TGTGCCAGCAGTGATTTTGGGAGAGCTGACAATGAGCAGTTCTTC
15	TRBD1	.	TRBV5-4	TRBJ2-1	CASSPDRGRYNEQFF	TGTGCCAGCAGCCCCGACAGGGGAAGGTACAATGAGCAGTTCTTC
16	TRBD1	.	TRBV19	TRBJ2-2	CASSITPGRGPGELFF	TGTGCCAGTAGTATCACCCCCGGTAGGGGGCCCGGGGAGCTGTTTTTT
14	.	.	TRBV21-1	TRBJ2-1	CASVPGQGNNEQFF	TGTGCCAGCGTCCCGGGACAGGGTAATAATGAGCAGTTCTTC
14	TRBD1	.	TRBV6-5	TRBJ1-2	CASSNGQVNYGYTF	TGTGCCAGCAGTAACGGACAGGTGAACTATGGCTACACCTTC
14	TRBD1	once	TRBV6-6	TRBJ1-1	CASSYRDSYTEAFF	TGTGCCAGCAGTTACCGGGACAGCTACACTGAAGCTTTCTTT
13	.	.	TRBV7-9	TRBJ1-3	CASSYYSGNTIYF	TGTGCCAGCAGTTATTACTCTGGAAACACCATATATTTT
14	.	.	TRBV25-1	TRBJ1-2	CASSEPQALGGYTF	TGTGCCAGCAGTGAACCCCAGGCATTGGGTGGCTACACCTTC
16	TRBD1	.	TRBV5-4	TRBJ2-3	CASSPNRQGSTDTQYF	TGTGCCAGCAGCCCGAACAGACAGGGGTCCACAGATACGCAGTATTTT
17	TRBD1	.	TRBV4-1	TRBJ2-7	CASSSLSLRDRGYEQYF	TGCGCCAGCAGCTCCTTATCCCTCAGGGACAGGGGCTACGAGCAGTACTTC
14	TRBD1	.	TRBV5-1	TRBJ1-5	CASSPGGGNQPQHF	TGCGCCAGCAGCCCAGGGGGCGGCAATCAGCCCCAGCATTTT
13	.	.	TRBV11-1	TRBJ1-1	CASNAGVNTEAFF	TGTGCCAGCAATGCAGGGGTGAACACTGAAGCTTTCTTT
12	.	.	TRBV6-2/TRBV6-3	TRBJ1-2	CASSSQGIGYTF	TGTGCCAGCAGTTCTCAGGGGATCGGCTACACCTTC
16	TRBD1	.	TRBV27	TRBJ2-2	CASSARTGSGIGELFF	TGTGCCAGCAGTGCCCGGACAGGGTCGGGGATCGGGGAGCTGTTTTTT
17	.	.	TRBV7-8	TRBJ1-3	CASSLKGSRNTGNTIYF	TGTGCCAGCAGCTTAAAGGGGTCCAGGAATACTGGAAACACCATATATTTT
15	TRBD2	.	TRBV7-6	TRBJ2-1	CASSLWASGSFEQFF	TGTGCCAGCAGCTTATGGGCTAGCGGGAGTTTTGAGCAGTTCTTC
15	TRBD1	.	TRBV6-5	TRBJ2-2	CASTFDRGAPGELFF	TGTGCCAGCACATTCGACAGGGGCGCACCAGGGGAGCTGTTTTTT
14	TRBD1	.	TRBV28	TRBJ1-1	CASSLDRGRTEAFF	TGTGCCAGCAGTTTAGACAGGGGTCGGACTGAAGCTTTCTTT
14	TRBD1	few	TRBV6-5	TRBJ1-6	CASRTGQGYSPLHF	TGTGCCAGCAGAACGGGACAGGGTTATTCACCCCTCCACTTT
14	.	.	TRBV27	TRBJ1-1	CASSRDNVGTEAFF	TGTGCCAGCAGTCGAGACAATGTTGGCACTGAAGCTTTCTTT
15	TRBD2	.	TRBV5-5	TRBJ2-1	CASSPLAGSYNEQFF	TGTGCCAGCAGCCCCCTAGCGGGCTCCTACAATGAGCAGTTCTTC
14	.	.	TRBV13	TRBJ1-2	CASSLGRRGGGYTF	TGTGCCAGCAGCTTAGGCCGAAGGGGAGGAGGCTACACCTTC
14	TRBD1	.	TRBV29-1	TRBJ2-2	CSVVVQGATGELFF	TGCAGCGTTGTGGTCCAGGGGGCAACCGGGGAGCTGTTTTTT